Included here is one TCR beta chain sequence, with context. The antigen remains unidentified. CDR3 length equals 15 residues. Trimming took 4 bases from V and 2 from J, leaving 15 bases between them. The germline V gene encodes CDR1 SGHNT and CDR2 YYREEE (reference sequence). Genomic DNA of each subset was evenly split across several immunoSEQ plates. Authors' methods: Filtering differed because ImmunoSEQ produced junction-only sequences that carried no quality scores. Here immunoSEQ multiplex PCR was the method, and the copy in TCRdb shows in-frame clones only, minus some. That table furnishes V, J and clone size, whereas the DNA furnished D and trimming. The sample includes about 730,000 clones, roughly two thirds of them seen just once. This record belongs to a study of shared clonotypes between healthy human individuals. Findings and caveats of the study: The study generally estimated greater richness for naive than memory subsets.

The sequencing input was memory CD4+ T cells sorted from blood. Subset indicated: CD45RA-negative fraction. The chain has TRBV5-4 and TRBJ1-1; D remains unclear. This TCR derives from a woman in her thirties in good health. The CDR3 loop is CASSPSDGLNTEAFF. CDR3 DNA sequence: TGTGCCAGCAGCCCCTCGGACGGATTAAACACTGAAGCTTTCTTT.